This T cell receptor (beta chain) was documented in a study of blood T cells in healthy people across ages. Then a second PCR, running about 6 to 11 cycles, was carried out with a sample-barcoded 5' primer and a J-beta primer mix. TCRdb recomputed calls from the 5' RACE reads with MiXCR, one row per CDR3 protein. The data show 550,000 to 600,000 distinct CDR3 sequences, approximately 25% seen once. The CDR3 has 14 amino acids. V was shortened by 7 bases and J by 5 bases, with 17 bases between the two germline ends. Germline V lookup: CDR1 MNHEY, CDR2 SVGAGI. In its sample, this clonotype was seen a few times. Its target is not known. General observations from the study: The authors considered diversity estimates from one million T cells to be underestimates.

The clonotype originates from a woman in her 70s in good health. The source material was blood. The chain is built from TRBV6-5 and TRBJ2-5, with D possibly being TRBD2 (6 bases). The CDR3 sequence: CASNPRRGRETQYF. CDR3 DNA: TGTGCCAGCAACCCCCGGAGGGGTCGGGAGACCCAGTACTTC.